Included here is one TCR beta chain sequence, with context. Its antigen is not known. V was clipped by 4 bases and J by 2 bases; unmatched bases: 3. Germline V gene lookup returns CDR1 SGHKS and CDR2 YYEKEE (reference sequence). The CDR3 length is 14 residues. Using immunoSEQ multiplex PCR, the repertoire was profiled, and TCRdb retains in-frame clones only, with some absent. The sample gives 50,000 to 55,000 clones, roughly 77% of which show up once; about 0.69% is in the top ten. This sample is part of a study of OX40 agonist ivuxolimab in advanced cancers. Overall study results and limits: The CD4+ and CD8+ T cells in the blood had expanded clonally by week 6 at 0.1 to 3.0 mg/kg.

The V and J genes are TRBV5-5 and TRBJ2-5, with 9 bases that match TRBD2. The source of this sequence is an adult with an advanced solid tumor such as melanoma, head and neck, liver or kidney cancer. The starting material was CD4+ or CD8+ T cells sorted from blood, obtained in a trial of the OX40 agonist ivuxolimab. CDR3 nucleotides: TGTGCCAGCAGCAGGAGCGGGGGGCAAGAGACCCAGTACTTC. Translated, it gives CASSRSGGQETQYF.